A single sample is the source of the 11 T cell receptor beta chains below, sequenced in a study of PD-L1 blockade in urothelial cancer. Documented time point: pretreatment peripheral blood. Generated by immunoSEQ multiplex PCR, the TCRdb table keeps only in-frame clones and is missing some. The table has around 100,000 clones, roughly 87% seen once; the top ten hold 1.5% to 2.5%. Here the sequenced sample was PBMCs, taken around atezolizumab (anti-PD-L1) treatment. The receptor source for this set is a man aged 55 to 70 with urothelial cancer.

The rearrangement uses TRBV7-2 and TRBJ2-3; 10 bases map to TRBD2. V lost 3 bases to trimming and J lost 2 bases; unmatched junction nucleotides: 11. In germline, CDR1 is SGHTA, CDR2 FQGNSA. The CDR3 is made up of 18 amino acids. The CDR3 DNA is TGTGCCAGCAGCTTTGTAGCGGGGGGTCACCTAAACACAGATACGCAGTATTTT. Its translation is CASSFVAGGHLNTDTQYF.

This chain connects TRBV7-3 to TRBJ1-2; TRBD1 matches at 9 bases. The CDR3 length is 13 residues. Germline trimming cut 5 bases from V and 8 bases from J; bases unmatched to any gene: 6. Germline assignment: CDR1 SGHTA and CDR2 FQGTGA. The CDR3 DNA is TGTGCCAGCAGCCCGGGACAGGGAAGAGGCTACACCTTC. Translated: CASSPGQGRGYTF.

The genes are TRBV7-2 and TRBJ2-5; possible D gene TRBD1, 6 bases. The ends were cut back, 3 bases at V and 4 bases at J, with 12 bases in the middle. This CDR3 comprises 14 residues. Germline CDR1 reads SGHTA; CDR2 reads FQGNSA. The CDR3 nucleotides are TGTGCCAGCAGCTTCCAACAGGGTGGAGAGACCCAGTACTTC. It codes for CASSFQQGGETQYF.

The chain employs TRBV7-6 and TRBJ1-6; unclear D gene. The CDR3 is 15 amino acids. Germline V gene lookup returns CDR1 SGHVS and CDR2 FNYEAQ. The ends were cut back, 5 bases at V and 4 bases at J, with 12 bases in the middle. This CDR3 is CASSVDTFYNSPLHF. DNA of the CDR3: TGTGCCAGCAGCGTCGACACGTTTTATAATTCACCCCTCCACTTT.

The chain uses TRBV5-4 and TRBJ1-2; D unresolved. The CDR3 runs 14 residues. Looked up from germline, CDR1 is SGHNT and CDR2 is YYREEE (reference sequence). V lost 3 bases, J lost 7 bases, and 16 bases lay in between. CDR3 in DNA: TGTGCCAGCAGCTCCAACGTGAGTCCAGGTGGCTACACCTTC. This encodes CASSSNVSPGGYTF. The full variable domain, rest sourced from reference TRBV5-4 and TRBJ1-2, is ETGVTQSPTHLIKTRGQQVTLRCSSQSGHNTVSWYQQALGQGPQFIFQYYREEENGRGNFPPRFSGLQFPNYSSELNVNALELDDSALYLCASSSNVSPGGYTFGSGTRLTVV.

The rearrangement joins TRBV29-1 to TRBJ2-5; TRBD2 matches 13 bases. Germline V lookup: CDR1 SQVTM, CDR2 ANQGSEA. V was pared by 5 bases and J by 4 bases, with 7 bases of the junction left unmatched. CDR3 length: 15 residues. DNA of the CDR3: TGCAGCGTTATAGGACTAGCGGGAGCTTCAGAGACCCAGTACTTC. Translation gives CSVIGLAGASETQYF. Looking up the rest from reference TRBV29-1 and TRBJ2-5 gives the full variable domain: SAVISQKPSRDICQRGTSLTIQCQVDSQVTMMFWYRQQPGQSLTLIATANQGSEATYESGFVIDKFPISRPNLTFSTLTVSNMSPEDSSIYLCSVIGLAGASETQYFGPGTRLLVL.

The sample holds one count of this clone. The chain uses TRBV2 and TRBJ2-1, with TRBD2 matching 7 bases. This CDR3 has 14 residues. The germline gives CDR1 SNHLY, CDR2 FYNNEI. V gave up 7 bases and J gave up 7 bases; unmatched junction bases: 10. The CDR3 region has the DNA TGTGCCAGCAAGGGGCGGGAGTTGAGGAATGAGCAGTTCTTC. Translation gives CASKGRELRNEQFF.

The rearrangement links TRBV5-1 to TRBJ1-4; D perhaps matches TRBD1 (6 bases). V was clipped by 4 bases and J by 8 bases, with 18 bases between them. Germline V lookup: CDR1 SGHRS, CDR2 YFSETQ. The CDR3 consists of 15 residues. CDR3 bases: TGCGCCAGCAGCCCAAGCGGGGGCTCAGGAGAAAAACTGTTTTTT. It yields the protein CASSPSGGSGEKLFF.

The chain uses TRBV18 and TRBJ1-1; D gene uncertain. The V end was cut by 1 base, the J end by 5 bases, with 5 bases between. The V gene's germline CDR1 is KGHSH and CDR2 LQKENI. CDR3 length equals 12 residues. CDR3 residues: CASSPLYTEAFF. The CDR3 DNA reads as TGTGCCAGCTCACCACTGTATACTGAAGCTTTCTTT.

The chain joins TRBV10-2 to TRBJ2-7, with D unclear. The CDR3 covers 13 residues. Germline assignment: CDR1 WSHSY and CDR2 SAAADI. V shed 4 bases and J shed 6 bases, with 13 bases lying between them. CDR3 sequence (DNA): TGCGCCAGCAGTGCACGTCTAGGTGGCGAGCAGTACTTC. Amino acids: CASSARLGGEQYF.

The chain employs TRBV5-1 and TRBJ1-3, with 7 positions matching TRBD1. This CDR3 is built from 13 residues. The trim removed 4 bases at V and 4 bases at J, leaving 2 bases unmatched. Germline V gene lookup returns CDR1 SGHRS and CDR2 YFSETQ. As DNA, the CDR3 is TGCGCCAGCAGCATGGGACAGGGAAACACCATATATTTT. Amino acid sequence: CASSMGQGNTIYF.